This T cell receptor beta chain is from a study of T cells after yellow fever vaccination. The V gene's germline CDR1 is LNHDA and CDR2 SQIVND (reference sequence). The CDR3 sequence is 15 residues long. The J segment lost 3 bases and the V segment lost 6 bases, leaving 8 bases of the junction unmatched. This clonotype was detected many times. TCRdb used MiXCR to reprocess the 5' RACE reads, holding one entry per CDR3 protein. The sample lists 250,000 or so distinct CDR3 sequences, roughly 3.5% seen once, with about a fifth in the top ten. The sequence came from a man in his late teens or twenties who received the YFV17D yellow fever vaccine. The V and J genes are TRBV19 and TRBJ2-1; 7 positions match TRBD1. The starting material was PBMCs, obtained 15 days after the yellow fever booster vaccination. The CDR3 DNA reads TGTGCCAGTAGCCACCGGGACAGTGTCTACAATGAGCAGTTCTTC. Amino acid sequence: CASSHRDSVYNEQFF.